What follows is one T cell receptor (beta chain) and its context. The V gene lost 3 bases and the J gene lost 1 base, with 10 bases spanning the gap. This CDR3 is 14 amino acids long. Per the germline V gene, CDR1 is SGDLS and CDR2 is YYNGEE. Deep-level running was used for the assay. TCRdb's table, derived via immunoSEQ multiplex PCR, lists solely in-frame clones and lacks some. The sample records about 1.1 million clones, around three quarters being singletons. This sample is part of a study of shared clonotypes between healthy human individuals. On the study more broadly: Per-donor plates numbered three CD4 naive, three CD4 memory, two CD8 naive and one CD8 memory.

V and J are TRBV9 and TRBJ1-1; tentatively, D is TRBD1 (6 bases). The sequenced sample consisted of memory CD4+ T cells from PBMCs. Documented subset: CD45RA-negative fraction. This receptor was obtained from a man in his late teens or twenties in good health. Some clones in this sample may be carry-over from other donors' samples. The CDR3 coding sequence is TGTGCCAGCAGCGCTCAGGGGCGGAACACTGAAGCTTTCTTT. Translated: CASSAQGRNTEAFF.